This TCR beta chain is drawn from a study of prognosis after radiotherapy for stage I lung cancer. Study information: Enrolled patients comprised 14 to 15 with newly diagnosed primary stage I lung tumors and four to six with oligometastatic NSCLC after surgical resection of the primary tumor. The study, taken as a whole, reports: Some patients went on to develop distant metastases. Their Shannon entropy after stereotactic body radiation therapy was lower, and its change from baseline was also lower.

The authors amplified TCR beta CDR3 from genomic DNA using two-round multiplex PCR. Primers (each specific to one TRBV or TRBJ gene) were used in first-round PCR. TCRdb reanalysed the multiplex PCR reads using MiXCR and keeps one entry per CDR3 protein. The table lists roughly 30,000 distinct CDR3 sequences, roughly 40% of them singletons. By proportion, this clonotype is medium-sized (0.01 to 0.1%). Its specificity is unknown. Trimming shortened V by 7 bases and J by 2 bases, and 12 bases separated the two germline ends. The length of the CDR3 is 14 residues. The sample consisted of PBMCs, taken before or after stereotactic body radiation therapy (not recorded which). The source is a donor aged 50 or older with non-small cell lung cancer. The chain employs TRBV12-3 or TRBV12-4 and TRBJ2-1; weak D call: TRBD2 (5 bases). The CDR3 region has the DNA TGTGCCAGCATAAAGGCGGGTGCCTACAATGAGCAGTTCTTC. Its translation is CASIKAGAYNEQFF.